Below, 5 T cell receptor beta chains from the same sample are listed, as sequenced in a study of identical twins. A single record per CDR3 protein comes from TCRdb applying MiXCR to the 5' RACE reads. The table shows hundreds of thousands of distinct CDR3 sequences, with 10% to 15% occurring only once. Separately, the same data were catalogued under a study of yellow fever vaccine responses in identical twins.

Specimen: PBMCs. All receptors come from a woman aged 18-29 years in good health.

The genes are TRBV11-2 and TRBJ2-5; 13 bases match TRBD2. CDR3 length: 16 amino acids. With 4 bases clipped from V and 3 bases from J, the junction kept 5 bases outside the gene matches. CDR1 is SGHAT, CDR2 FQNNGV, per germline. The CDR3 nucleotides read TGTGCCAGCAGCTCACGGACTAGCGGGAGTGAAGAGACCCAGTACTTC. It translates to CASSSRTSGSEETQYF.

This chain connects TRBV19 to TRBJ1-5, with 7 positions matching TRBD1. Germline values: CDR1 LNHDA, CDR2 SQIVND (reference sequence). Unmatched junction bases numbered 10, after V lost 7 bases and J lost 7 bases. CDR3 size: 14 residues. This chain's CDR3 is CASNGQSRGQPQHF. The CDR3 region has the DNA TGTGCCAGTAATGGACAATCCAGGGGGCAGCCCCAGCATTTT.

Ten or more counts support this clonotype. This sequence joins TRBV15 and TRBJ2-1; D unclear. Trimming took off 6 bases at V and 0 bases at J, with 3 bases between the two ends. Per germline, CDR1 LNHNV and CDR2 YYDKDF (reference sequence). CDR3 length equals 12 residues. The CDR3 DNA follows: TGTGCCACCAGGGCCTCCTACAATGAGCAGTTCTTC. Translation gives CATRASYNEQFF.

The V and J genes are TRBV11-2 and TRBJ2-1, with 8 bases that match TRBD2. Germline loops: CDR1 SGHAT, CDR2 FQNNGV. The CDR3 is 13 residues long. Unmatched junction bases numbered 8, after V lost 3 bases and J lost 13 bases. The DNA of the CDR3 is TGTGCCAGCAGCTTCCAACCCCGGGAGGGCCAGTTCTTC. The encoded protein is CASSFQPREGQFF. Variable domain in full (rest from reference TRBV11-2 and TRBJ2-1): EAGVAQSPRYKIIEKRQSVAFWCNPISGHATLYWYQQILGQGPKLLIQFQNNGVVDDSQLPKDRFSAERLKGVDSTLKIQPAKLEDSAVYLCASSFQPREGQFFGPGTRLTVL.

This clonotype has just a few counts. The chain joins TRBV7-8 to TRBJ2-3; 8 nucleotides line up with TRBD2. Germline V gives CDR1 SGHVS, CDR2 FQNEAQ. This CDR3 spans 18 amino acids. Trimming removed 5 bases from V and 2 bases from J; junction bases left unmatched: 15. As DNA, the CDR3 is TGTGCCAGCAGCCTATACTTCGAGCGGGGGACCAACACAGATACGCAGTATTTT. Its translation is CASSLYFERGTNTDTQYF.